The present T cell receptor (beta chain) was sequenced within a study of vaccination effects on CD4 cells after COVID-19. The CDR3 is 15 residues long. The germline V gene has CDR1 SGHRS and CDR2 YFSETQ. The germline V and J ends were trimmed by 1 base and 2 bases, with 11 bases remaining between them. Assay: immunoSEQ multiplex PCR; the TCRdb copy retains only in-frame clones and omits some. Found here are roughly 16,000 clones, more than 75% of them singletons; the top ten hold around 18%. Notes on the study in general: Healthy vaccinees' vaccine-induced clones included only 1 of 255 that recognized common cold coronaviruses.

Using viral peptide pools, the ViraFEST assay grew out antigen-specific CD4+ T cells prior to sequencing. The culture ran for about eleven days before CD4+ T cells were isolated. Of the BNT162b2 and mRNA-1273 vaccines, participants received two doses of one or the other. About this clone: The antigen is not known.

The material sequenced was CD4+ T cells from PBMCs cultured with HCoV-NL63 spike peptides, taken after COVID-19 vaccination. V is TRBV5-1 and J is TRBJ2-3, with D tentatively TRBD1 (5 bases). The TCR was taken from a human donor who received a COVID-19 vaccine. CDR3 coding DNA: TGCGCCAGCAGCTTGAGGCAGGGCCCCACAGATACGCAGTATTTT. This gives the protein CASSLRQGPTDTQYF.